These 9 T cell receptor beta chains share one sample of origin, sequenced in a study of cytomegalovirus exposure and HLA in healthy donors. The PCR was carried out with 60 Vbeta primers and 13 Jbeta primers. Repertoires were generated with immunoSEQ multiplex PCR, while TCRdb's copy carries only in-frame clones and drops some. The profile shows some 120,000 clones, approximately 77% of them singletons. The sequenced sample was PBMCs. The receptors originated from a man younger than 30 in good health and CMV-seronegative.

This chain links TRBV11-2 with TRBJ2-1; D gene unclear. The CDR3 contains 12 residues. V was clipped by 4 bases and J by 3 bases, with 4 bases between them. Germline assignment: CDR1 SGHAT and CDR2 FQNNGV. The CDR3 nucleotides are TGTGCCAGCAGCTCTCTCTACAATGAGCAGTTCTTC. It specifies CASSSLYNEQFF. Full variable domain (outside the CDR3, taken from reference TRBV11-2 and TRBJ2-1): EAGVAQSPRYKIIEKRQSVAFWCNPISGHATLYWYQQILGQGPKLLIQFQNNGVVDDSQLPKDRFSAERLKGVDSTLKIQPAKLEDSAVYLCASSSLYNEQFFGPGTRLTVL.

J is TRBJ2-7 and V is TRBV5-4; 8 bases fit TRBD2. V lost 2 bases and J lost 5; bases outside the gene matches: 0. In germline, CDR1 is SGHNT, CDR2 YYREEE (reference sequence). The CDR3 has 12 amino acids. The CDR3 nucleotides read TGTGCCAGCAGCTTCGGGGGGGACGAGCAGTACTTC. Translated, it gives CASSFGGDEQYF.

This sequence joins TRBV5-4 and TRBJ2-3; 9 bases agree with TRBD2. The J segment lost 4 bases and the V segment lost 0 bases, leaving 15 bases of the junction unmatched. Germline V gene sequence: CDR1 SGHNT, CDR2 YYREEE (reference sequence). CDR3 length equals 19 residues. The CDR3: CASSLEYGTSRPGADTQYF. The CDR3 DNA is TGTGCCAGCAGCTTGGAATACGGGACTAGCCGCCCGGGTGCAGATACGCAGTATTTT.

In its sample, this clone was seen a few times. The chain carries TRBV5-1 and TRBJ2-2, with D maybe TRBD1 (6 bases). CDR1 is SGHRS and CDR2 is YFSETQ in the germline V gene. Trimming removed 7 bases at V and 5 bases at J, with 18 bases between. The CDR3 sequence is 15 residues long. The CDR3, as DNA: TGCGCCAGCCCCTCGGCAGGGGTAGGGACCGGGGAGCTGTTTTTT. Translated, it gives CASPSAGVGTGELFF. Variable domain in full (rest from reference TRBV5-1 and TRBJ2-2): KAGVTQTPRYLIKTRGQQVTLSCSPISGHRSVSWYQQTPGQGLQFLFEYFSETQRNKGNFPGRFSGRQFSNSRSEMNVSTLELGDSALYLCASPSAGVGTGELFFGEGSRLTVL.

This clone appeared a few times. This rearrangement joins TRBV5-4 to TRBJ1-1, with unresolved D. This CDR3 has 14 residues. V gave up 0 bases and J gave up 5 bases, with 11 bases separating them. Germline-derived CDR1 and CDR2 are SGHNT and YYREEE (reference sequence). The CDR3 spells CASSLELGRTEAFF. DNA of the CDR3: TGTGCCAGCAGCTTGGAATTGGGGAGGACTGAAGCTTTCTTT.

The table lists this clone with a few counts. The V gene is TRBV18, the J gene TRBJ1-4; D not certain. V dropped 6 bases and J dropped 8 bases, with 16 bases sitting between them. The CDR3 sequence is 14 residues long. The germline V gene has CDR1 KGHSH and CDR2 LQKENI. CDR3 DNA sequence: TGTGCCAGCTCCCGGGATAGGACGGCAGAAAAACTGTTTTTT. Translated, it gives CASSRDRTAEKLFF. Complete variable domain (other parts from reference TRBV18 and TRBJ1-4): NAGVMQNPRHLVRRRGQEARLRCSPMKGHSHVYWYRQLPEEGLKFMVYLQKENIIDESGMPKERFSAEFPKEGPSILRIQQVVRGDSAAYFCASSRDRTAEKLFFGSGTQLSVL.

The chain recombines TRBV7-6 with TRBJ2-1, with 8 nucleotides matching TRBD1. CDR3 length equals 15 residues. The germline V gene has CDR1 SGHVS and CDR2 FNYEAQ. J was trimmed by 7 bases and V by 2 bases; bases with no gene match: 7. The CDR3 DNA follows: TGTGCCAGCAGCTTAAGGACAGGGATAGGGAATGAGCAGTTCTTC. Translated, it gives CASSLRTGIGNEQFF.

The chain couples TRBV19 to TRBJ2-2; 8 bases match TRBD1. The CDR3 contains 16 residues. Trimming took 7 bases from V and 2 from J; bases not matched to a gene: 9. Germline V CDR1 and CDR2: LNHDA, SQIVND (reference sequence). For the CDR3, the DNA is TGTGCCAGTATACCCCGGGACAGGCAAAACACCGGGGAGCTGTTTTTT. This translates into CASIPRDRQNTGELFF. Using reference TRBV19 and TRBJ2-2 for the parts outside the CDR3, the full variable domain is DGGITQSPKYLFRKEGQNVTLSCEQNLNHDAMYWYRQDPGQGLRLIYYSQIVNDFQKGDIAEGYSVSREKKESFPLTVTSAQKNPTAFYLCASIPRDRQNTGELFFGEGSRLTVL.

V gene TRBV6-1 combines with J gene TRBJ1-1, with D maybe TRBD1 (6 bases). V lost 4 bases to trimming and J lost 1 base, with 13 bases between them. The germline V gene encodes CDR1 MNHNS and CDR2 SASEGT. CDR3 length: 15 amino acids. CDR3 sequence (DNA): TGTGCCAGCAGTGGATACAGGGCCCCGAACACTGAAGCTTTCTTT. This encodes CASSGYRAPNTEAFF.